This T cell receptor beta chain was profiled in a study of T cell responses to AZD1222 COVID-19 vaccine. In the case of this clone: The antigen remains unidentified.

The germline CDR1 and CDR2 sequences are SGDLS and YYNGEE. The CDR3 consists of 14 residues. V gave up 2 bases and J gave up 9 bases, with 14 bases separating them. Clones were read by immunoSEQ multiplex PCR, and TCRdb kept only the in-frame ones, dropping some. The sample holds about 140,000 clones, more than 85% seen once. Points from the study as a whole: Compared with day 0, the breadth and depth of the Spike-specific TCR repertoire rose significantly after two doses of AZD1222. Donors skewed white British and female; clonal diversity was possibly underestimated.

The sample in question was peripheral blood, obtained 28 days after the second AZD1222 dose. The source of this sequence is an adult who received the AZD1222 COVID-19 vaccine. The genes are TRBV9 and TRBJ2-2, with unresolved D. The CDR3 reads CASSVYSDARELFF. CDR3 DNA: TGTGCCAGCAGCGTTTACTCCGACGCCAGGGAGCTGTTTTTT.